This is a list of T cell receptor beta chains from one sample in a study of T cell responses to AZD1222 COVID-19 vaccine. Libraries were prepared by immunoSEQ multiplex PCR; TCRdb keeps only in-frame clonotypes and omits some of them. The sample carries 150,000 to 200,000 clones, approximately 94% recorded once. The sequences come from peripheral blood, collected on day 0 of AZD1222 vaccination. Receptor source: an adult in good health. Both conserved end residues are part of each CDR3. The D gene is left open where the match is weak. Size values are once, few and many counts, or a class for expanded clones, and some rows have none.

clone_size j_call cdr3_length d_call v_call cdr3_nt cdr3_aa
once TRBJ1-5 14 NA TRBV6-5 TGTGCCAGCAGTCCTCTCAGGGGAGGTCAGCCCCAGCATTTT CASSPLRGGQPQHF
NA TRBJ2-3 16 TRBD2 TRBV10-3 TGTGCCATCAGTGAGAAGACTAGCGGAGGCGGGGGTACGCAGTATTTT CAISEKTSGGGGTQYF
NA TRBJ1-3 15 NA TRBV27 TGTGCCAGCAGTTCCAGCCCCAACCTCGGGGGCACCATATATTTT CASSSSPNLGGTIYF
once TRBJ1-2 16 NA TRBV6-5 TGTGCCAGCAGTTACTCATCGGACAGCCTTAACTATGGCTACACCTTC CASSYSSDSLNYGYTF
NA TRBJ2-7 16 NA TRBV19 TGTGCCAGTAGTGCCCTCTTGGGGCGGAAGTCCTACGAGCAGTACTTC CASSALLGRKSYEQYF
NA TRBJ2-7 15 TRBD1 TRBV5-6 TGTGCCAGCAGCGGATCCGGGACAGGGCCCTACGAGCAGTACTTC CASSGSGTGPYEQYF
NA TRBJ2-1 21 TRBD2 TRBV6-1 TGTGCCAGCAGTGAAGCCCCCTGGGGACTAGCGGGAGTTAGGGCCTACAATGAGCAGTTCTTC CASSEAPWGLAGVRAYNEQFF
NA TRBJ2-3 13 TRBD1 TRBV4-1 TGCGCCAGCAGCCAAGCGACAGGGGGTACGCAGTATTTT CASSQATGGTQYF
NA TRBJ1-1 13 NA TRBV12-3/TRBV12-4 TGTGCCAGCAGTTTTACTGATAACACTGAAGCTTTCTTT CASSFTDNTEAFF
NA TRBJ2-1 15 NA TRBV9 TGTGCCAGCAGCGGGGGGACGCGAACCTACAATGAGCAGTTCTTC CASSGGTRTYNEQFF
NA TRBJ2-7 17 NA TRBV2 TGTGCCAGCAGTGAGGAGGGAGAGGGGGCTACGCCCTACGAGCAGTACTTC CASSEEGEGATPYEQYF
once TRBJ1-5 14 NA TRBV13 TGTGCCAGCACCTTAGGGGGGGCAGGACAGCCCCAGCATTTT CASTLGGAGQPQHF
NA TRBJ2-3 14 NA TRBV6-2/TRBV6-3 TGTGCCAGCAGTCGGGGACTCGACACAGATACGCAGTATTTT CASSRGLDTDTQYF
once TRBJ2-7 14 TRBD2 TRBV18 TGTGCCAGCTCACCTAGTAGCGGGATCTACGAGCAGTACTTC CASSPSSGIYEQYF
once TRBJ2-4 18 TRBD1 TRBV6-1 TGTGCCAGCAGTGAAAGGGGACAGGGGGCTACGGTCAAAAACATTCAGTACTTC CASSERGQGATVKNIQYF